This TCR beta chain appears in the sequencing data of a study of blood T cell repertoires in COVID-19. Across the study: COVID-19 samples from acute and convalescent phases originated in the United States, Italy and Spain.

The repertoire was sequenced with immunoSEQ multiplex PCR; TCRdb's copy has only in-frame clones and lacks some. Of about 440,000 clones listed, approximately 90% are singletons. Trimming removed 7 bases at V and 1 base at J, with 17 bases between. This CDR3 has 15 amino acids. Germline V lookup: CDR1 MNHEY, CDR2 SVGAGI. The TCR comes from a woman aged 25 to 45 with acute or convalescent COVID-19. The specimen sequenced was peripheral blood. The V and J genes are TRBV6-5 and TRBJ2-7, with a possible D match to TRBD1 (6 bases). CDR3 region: CASTSNRAGSYEQYF. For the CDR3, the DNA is TGTGCCAGCACTAGTAACAGGGCTGGTTCCTACGAGCAGTACTTC.